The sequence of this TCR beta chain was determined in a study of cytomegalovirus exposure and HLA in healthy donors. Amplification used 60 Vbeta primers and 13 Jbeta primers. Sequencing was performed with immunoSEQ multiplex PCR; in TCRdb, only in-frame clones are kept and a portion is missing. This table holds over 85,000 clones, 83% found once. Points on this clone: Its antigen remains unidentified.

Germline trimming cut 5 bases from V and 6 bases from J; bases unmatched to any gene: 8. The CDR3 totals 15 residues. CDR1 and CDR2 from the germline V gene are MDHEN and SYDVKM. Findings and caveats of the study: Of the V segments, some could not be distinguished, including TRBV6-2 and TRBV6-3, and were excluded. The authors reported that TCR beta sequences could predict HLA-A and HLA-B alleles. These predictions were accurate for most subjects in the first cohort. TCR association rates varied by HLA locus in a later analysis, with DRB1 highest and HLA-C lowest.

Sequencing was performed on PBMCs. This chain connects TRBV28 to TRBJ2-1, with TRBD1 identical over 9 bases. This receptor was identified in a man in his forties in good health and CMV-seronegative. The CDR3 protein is CASSNTGGRSNEQFF. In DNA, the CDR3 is TGTGCCAGCAGTAATACAGGGGGCCGGAGCAATGAGCAGTTCTTC.